The text below deals with one T cell receptor beta chain. In assigning cohorts, the study relied on participant-reported clinical history. The assay was immunoSEQ multiplex PCR, and TCRdb's table has in-frame clones only and misses some. This sample has 300,000 to 350,000 clones; roughly 89% occur once, and the top ten carry approximately 4.5%. This sample was included in a study of blood T cell repertoires in COVID-19. CDR1 is LNHDA and CDR2 is SQIVND in the germline V gene (reference sequence). V gave up 3 bases and J gave up 0 bases, with 9 bases separating them. CDR3 size: 15 residues. The sequenced sample was PBMCs or T cells enriched from blood (not recorded which). This clonotype was obtained from a woman under 30 with acute COVID-19. This chain joins TRBV19 and TRBJ2-1; D perhaps matches TRBD2 (6 bases). This chain's CDR3 is CASSMLASSYNEQFF. CDR3 sequence (DNA): TGTGCCAGTAGTATGCTAGCGAGCTCCTACAATGAGCAGTTCTTC.